This T cell receptor beta chain appears in the sequencing data of a study of CD8 T cells in ankylosing spondylitis. Notes on the study in general: The study looked at matched synovial fluid samples from ankylosing spondylitis patients. Disease-linked clones were reported to be significantly enriched there. Disease-linked clones had a CD8+ phenotype and relatively low frequency in peripheral blood.

The CDR3 is made up of 15 amino acids. V dropped 5 bases and J dropped 3 bases, with 17 bases sitting between them. Germline CDR1 reads SGHRS; CDR2 reads YFSETQ. This clonotype was found many times. What it recognizes is unknown. Quantitative 5'-RACE with molecular barcodes was used to make the TCR beta libraries. Each CDR3 protein gets one entry after TCRdb re-called the 5' RACE reads with MiXCR. The table shows around 250,000 distinct CDR3 sequences, with about 10% occurring only once. The rearrangement uses TRBV5-1 and TRBJ2-5, with D perhaps TRBD1 (6 bases). This TCR was recovered from a male donor with ankylosing spondylitis or in good health (not recorded which). The sequenced sample was blood, either unsorted or a sorted T cell fraction (not recorded which). CDR3 nucleotide sequence: TGCGCCAGCAGGGACCGGAACACAGGGAAAGAGACCCAGTACTTC. Its translation is CASRDRNTGKETQYF.